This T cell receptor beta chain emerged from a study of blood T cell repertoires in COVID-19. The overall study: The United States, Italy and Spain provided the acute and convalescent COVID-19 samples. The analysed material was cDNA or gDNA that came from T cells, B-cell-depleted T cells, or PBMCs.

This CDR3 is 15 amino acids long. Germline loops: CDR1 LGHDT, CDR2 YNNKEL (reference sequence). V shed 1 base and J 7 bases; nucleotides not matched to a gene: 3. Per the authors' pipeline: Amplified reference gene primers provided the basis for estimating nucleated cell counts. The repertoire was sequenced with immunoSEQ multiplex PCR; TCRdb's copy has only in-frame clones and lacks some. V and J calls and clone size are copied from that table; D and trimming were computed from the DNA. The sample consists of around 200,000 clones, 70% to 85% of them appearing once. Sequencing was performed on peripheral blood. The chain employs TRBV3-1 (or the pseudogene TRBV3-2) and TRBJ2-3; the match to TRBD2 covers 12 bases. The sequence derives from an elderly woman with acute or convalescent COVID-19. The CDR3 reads CASSQGTSGRNTQYF. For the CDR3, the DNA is TGTGCCAGCAGCCAAGGAACTAGCGGGAGGAATACGCAGTATTTT.